This T cell receptor beta chain was observed in a study of cytomegalovirus exposure and HLA in healthy donors. Study results and caveats: Most of the TCR beta V segments (in an earlier analysis) were productive either about 90% or about 30% of the time. DRB1 showed the most TCR associations and HLA-C the fewest in a later analysis, as rates varied by HLA locus.

PCR used 60 Vbeta primers and 13 Jbeta primers. Method: immunoSEQ multiplex PCR; TCRdb's copy keeps in-frame clones and lacks some. The sample lists approximately 140,000 clones, 60% to 85% seen once, with less than 15% in the top ten. Those who donated were healthy bone marrow donors. The CDR3 runs 14 residues. In germline, CDR1 is SGHKS, CDR2 YYEKEE (reference sequence). The V and J ends lost 5 bases and 5 bases respectively, with 14 bases between them. This clone appeared a single time. No antigen is known for it. Material: PBMCs. V gene TRBV5-5 combines with J gene TRBJ1-5, with D perhaps matching TRBD1 (6 bases). This TCR derives from a middle-aged man in good health and CMV-seropositive. The DNA for the CDR3 is TGTGCCAGCAGTTCACAGGGAGGGGATCAGCCCCAGCATTTT. Residues: CASSSQGGDQPQHF.